This TCR beta chain was observed in a study of T cell clonotyping in hematopoietic cell transplantation. The method was immunoSEQ multiplex PCR; TCRdb's version includes in-frame clones alone and lacks a portion of them. The sample has 12,000 to 15,000 clones, approximately 84% seen once. Details on this clone: Its antigen is still unknown.

Broader study findings: After transplant, recipient diversity fell while pathologically expanded clonotypes grew through day 180. Broader posttransplant TCR repertoire diversity was predicted by graft donor and pretransplant recipient Inverse Simpson Index values.

Recipients were bled about 28 days pretransplant and at posttransplant days 30, 100, 180. Trimming pared 3 bases from V and 2 bases from J, leaving 11 bases between. This CDR3 spans 14 amino acids. Germline CDR1 and CDR2: PRHDT and FYEKMQ (reference sequence). The sample consisted of PBMCs, taken 100 days after allogeneic stem cell transplant. The receptor was isolated from a male patient in his 50s who had an allogeneic stem cell transplant from an unrelated donor, so T cells may come from the graft donor. Some clones in this sample may be carry-over from other donors' samples. V is TRBV13 and J is TRBJ2-7; TRBD1 is a possible D gene (5 bases). CDR3 nucleotide sequence: TGTGCCAGCAGCTTTAACAGGATCGCCTACGAGCAGTACTTC. It codes for CASSFNRIAYEQYF.